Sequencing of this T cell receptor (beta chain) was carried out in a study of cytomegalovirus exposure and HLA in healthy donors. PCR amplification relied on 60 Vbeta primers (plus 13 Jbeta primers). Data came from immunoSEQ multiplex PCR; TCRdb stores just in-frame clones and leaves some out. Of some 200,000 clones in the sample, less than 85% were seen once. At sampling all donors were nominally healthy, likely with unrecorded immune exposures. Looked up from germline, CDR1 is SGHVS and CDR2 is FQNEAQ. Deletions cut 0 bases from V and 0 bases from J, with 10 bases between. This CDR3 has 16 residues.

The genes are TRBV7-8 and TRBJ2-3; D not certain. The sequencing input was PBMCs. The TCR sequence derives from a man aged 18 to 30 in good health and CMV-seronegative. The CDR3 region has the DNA TGTGCCAGCAGCTTAGCGCGGCTACGCAGCACAGATACGCAGTATTTT. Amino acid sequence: CASSLARLRSTDTQYF.